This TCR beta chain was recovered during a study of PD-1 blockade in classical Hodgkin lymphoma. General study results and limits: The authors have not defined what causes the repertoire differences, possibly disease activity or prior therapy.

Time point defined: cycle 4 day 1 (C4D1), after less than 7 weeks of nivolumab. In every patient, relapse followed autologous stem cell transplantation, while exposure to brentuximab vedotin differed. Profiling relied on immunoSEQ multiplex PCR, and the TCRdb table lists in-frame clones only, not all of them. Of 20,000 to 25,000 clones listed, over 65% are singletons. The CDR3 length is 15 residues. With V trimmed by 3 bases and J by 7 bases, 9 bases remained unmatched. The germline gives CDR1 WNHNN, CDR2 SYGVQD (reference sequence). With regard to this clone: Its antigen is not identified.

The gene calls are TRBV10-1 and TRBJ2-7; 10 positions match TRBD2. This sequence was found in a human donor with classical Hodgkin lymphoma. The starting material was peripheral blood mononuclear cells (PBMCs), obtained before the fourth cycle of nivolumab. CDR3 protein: CASSDYLAGVSEQYF. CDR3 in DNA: TGCGCCAGCAGTGACTACCTAGCGGGAGTATCAGAGCAGTACTTC.